This paragraph covers one T cell receptor (beta chain) sequence. V lost 1 base to trimming and J lost 0 bases; unmatched junction nucleotides: 5. Germline CDR1 and CDR2: LGHNA and YNFKEQ. The length of the CDR3 is 17 residues. The data derive from a study of cytomegalovirus exposure and HLA in healthy donors. Study-wide context: Tens of millions of unique TCR sequences came from HLA-typed donors in an early release.

The PCR contained 60 Vbeta and 13 Jbeta primers. Assay used: immunoSEQ multiplex PCR; TCRdb lists only in-frame clones, some missing. The profile covers around 120,000 clones, with less than 85% appearing a single time and around 4% taken by the ten largest. The source is a woman aged 40 to 55 in good health and CMV-seronegative. The specimen sequenced was PBMCs. The chain links TRBV4-2 to TRBJ2-1; TRBD2 agrees at 8 bases. CDR3 residues: CASSQGSAGGSYNEQFF. Written as DNA, the CDR3 is TGTGCCAGCAGCCAAGGTAGCGCGGGAGGCTCCTACAATGAGCAGTTCTTC.